This TCR beta chain was captured in a study of shared clonotypes between healthy human individuals. Regarding the study as a whole: Sequencing of the sorted subsets was shown by rarefaction to be incomplete despite large depth.

Regarding this clone: Its specificity is not known.

This CDR3 comprises 15 residues. Germline lookup yields CDR1 LNHDA and CDR2 SQIVND (reference sequence). V shed 5 bases, J shed 2 bases, and the junction held 2 bases outside the gene matches. Every immunoSEQ plate was one replicate of a subset's evenly spread DNA. Sequencing was performed with immunoSEQ multiplex PCR; in TCRdb, only in-frame clones are kept and a portion is missing. The data show about 2.2 million clones, just over 90% seen once. Naive CD8 populations comprised CD45RO-negative cells positively selected for CCR7, excluding terminally differentiated effector memory CD45RA+ cells. The material sequenced was naive CD8+ T cells from PBMCs. The chain joins TRBV19 to TRBJ2-3, with TRBD1 identical over 12 bases. The clonotype originates from a man aged 18 to 29 in good health. Some clones in this sample may be carry-over from other donors' samples. The DNA for the CDR3 is TGTGCCAGTAGTGGGACAGGGGGCCTCACAGATACGCAGTATTTT. Amino acids: CASSGTGGLTDTQYF.